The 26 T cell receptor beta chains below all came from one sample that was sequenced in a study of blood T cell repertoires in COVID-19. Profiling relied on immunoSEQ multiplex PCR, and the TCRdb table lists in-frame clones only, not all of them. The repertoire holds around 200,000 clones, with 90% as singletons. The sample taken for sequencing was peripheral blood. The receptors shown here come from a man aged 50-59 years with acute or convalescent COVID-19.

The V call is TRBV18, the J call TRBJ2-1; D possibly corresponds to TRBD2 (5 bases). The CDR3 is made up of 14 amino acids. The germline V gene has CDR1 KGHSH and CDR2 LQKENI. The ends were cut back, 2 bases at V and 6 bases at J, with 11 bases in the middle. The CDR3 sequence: CASSPGVGSNEQFF. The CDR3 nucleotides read TGTGCCAGCTCACCAGGGGTGGGGAGCAATGAGCAGTTCTTC.

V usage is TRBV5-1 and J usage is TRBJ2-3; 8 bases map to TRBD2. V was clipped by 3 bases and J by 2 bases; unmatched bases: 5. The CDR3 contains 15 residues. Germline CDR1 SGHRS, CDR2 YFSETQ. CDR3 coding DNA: TGCGCCAGCAGCTCGGAGCGGGGGAACACAGATACGCAGTATTTT. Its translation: CASSSERGNTDTQYF.

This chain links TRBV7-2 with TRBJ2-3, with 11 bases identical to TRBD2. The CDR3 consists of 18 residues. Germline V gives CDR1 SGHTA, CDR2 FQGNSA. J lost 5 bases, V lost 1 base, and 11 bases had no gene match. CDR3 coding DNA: TGTGCCAGCAGCTTAGGGGTTAGGGGACTAGCGGATCTAGATACGCAGTATTTT. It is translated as CASSLGVRGLADLDTQYF.

CDR3 nucleotides: TGTGCCAGCGCATGGGGGGGAGGGATGAACACTGAAGCTTTCTTT. Translating it yields CASAWGGGMNTEAFF. The chain recombines TRBV28 with TRBJ1-1; maybe TRBD1 (5 bases). Deletions cut 8 bases from V and 0 bases from J, with 16 bases between. The CDR3 consists of 15 residues. Germline V gene data show CDR1 as MDHEN and CDR2 as SYDVKM.

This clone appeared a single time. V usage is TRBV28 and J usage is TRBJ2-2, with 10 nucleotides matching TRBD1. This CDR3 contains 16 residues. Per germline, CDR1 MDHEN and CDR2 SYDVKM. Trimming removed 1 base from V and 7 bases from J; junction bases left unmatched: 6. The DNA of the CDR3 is TGTGCCAGCAGTTTATCCGGGACAGGGGTTATCGGGGAGCTGTTTTTT. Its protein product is CASSLSGTGVIGELFF. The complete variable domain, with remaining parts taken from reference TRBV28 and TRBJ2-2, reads DVKVTQSSRYLVKRTGEKVFLECVQDMDHENMFWYRQDPGLGLRLIYFSYDVKMKEKGDIPEGYSVSREKKERFSLILESASTNQTSMYLCASSLSGTGVIGELFFGEGSRLTVL.

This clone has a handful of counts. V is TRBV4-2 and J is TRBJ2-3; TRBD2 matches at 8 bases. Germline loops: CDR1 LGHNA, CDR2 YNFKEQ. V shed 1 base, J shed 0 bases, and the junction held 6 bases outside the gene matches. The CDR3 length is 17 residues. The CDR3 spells CASSQGRSGISTDTQYF. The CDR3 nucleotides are TGTGCCAGCAGCCAAGGTCGTAGCGGGATAAGCACAGATACGCAGTATTTT.

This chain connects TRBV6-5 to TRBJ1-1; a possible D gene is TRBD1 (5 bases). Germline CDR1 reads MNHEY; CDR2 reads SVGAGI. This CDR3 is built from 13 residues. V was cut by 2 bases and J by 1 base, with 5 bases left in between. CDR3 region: CASSYQGNTEAFF. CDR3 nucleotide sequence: TGTGCCAGCAGTTACCAGGGGAACACTGAAGCTTTCTTT.

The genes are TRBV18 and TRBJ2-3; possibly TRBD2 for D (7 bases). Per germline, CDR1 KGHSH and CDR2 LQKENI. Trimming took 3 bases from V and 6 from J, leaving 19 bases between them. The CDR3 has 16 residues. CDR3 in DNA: TGTGCCAGCTCACCGCGAGGGGGGGACCTTTACGATACGCAGTATTTT. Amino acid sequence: CASSPRGGDLYDTQYF.

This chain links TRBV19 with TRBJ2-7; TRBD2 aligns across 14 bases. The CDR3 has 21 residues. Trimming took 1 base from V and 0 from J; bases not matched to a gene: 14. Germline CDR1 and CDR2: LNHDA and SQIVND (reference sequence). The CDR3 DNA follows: TGTGCCAGTAGTATAGGTACCCCTTGGCGGACTAGCGGGAGGCCCTCCTACGAGCAGTACTTC. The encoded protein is CASSIGTPWRTSGRPSYEQYF.

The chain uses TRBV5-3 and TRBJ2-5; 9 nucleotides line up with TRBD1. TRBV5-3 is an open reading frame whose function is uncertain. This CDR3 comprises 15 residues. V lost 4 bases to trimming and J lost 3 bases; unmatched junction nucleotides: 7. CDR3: CARSRPDRGEETQYF. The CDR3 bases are TGTGCCAGAAGCCGGCCGGACAGGGGAGAAGAGACCCAGTACTTC.

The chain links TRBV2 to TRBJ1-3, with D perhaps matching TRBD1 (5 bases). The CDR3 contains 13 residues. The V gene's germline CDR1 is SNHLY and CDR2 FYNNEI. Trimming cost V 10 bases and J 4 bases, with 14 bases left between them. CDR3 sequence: CAKQATGGNTIYF. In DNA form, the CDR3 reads TGTGCCAAACAGGCTACAGGCGGAAACACCATATATTTT.

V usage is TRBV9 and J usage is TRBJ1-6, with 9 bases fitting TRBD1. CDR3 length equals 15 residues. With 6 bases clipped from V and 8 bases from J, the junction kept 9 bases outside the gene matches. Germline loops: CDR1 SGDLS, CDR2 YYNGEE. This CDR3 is CASNLGGTGYSPLHF. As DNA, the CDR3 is TGTGCCAGCAACCTAGGGGGGACAGGGTATTCACCCCTCCACTTT.

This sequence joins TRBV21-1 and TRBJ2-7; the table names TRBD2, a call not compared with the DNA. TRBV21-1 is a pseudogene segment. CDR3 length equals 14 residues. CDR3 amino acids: CASSNALLGKSQYV. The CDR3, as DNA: TGTGCCAGCAGCAACGCCCTTCTAGGCAAGTCCCAGTACGTC.

The CDR3 DNA sequence: TGCGCCAGCACCTTTACTCCAGGGACTAGCGGTGAGCAGTTCTTC. Translating it yields CASTFTPGTSGEQFF. The gene calls are TRBV5-1 and TRBJ2-1, with 11 bases matching TRBD2. This CDR3 contains 15 residues. Germline trimming cut 6 bases from V and 9 bases from J; bases unmatched to any gene: 11. CDR1 SGHRS and CDR2 YFSETQ come from the germline V gene.

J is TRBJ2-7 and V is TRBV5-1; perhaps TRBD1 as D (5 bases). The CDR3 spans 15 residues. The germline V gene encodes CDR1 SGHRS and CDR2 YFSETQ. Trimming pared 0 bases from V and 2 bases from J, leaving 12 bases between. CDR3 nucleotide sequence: TGCGCCAGCAGCTTGGAGACGGGCAGGGCCTACGAGCAGTACTTC. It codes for CASSLETGRAYEQYF.

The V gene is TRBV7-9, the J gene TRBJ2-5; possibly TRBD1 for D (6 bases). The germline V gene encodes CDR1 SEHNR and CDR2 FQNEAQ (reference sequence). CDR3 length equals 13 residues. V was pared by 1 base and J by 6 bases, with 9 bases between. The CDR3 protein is CASSLVGGQTQYF. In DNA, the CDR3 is TGTGCCAGCAGCTTAGTTGGGGGCCAGACCCAGTACTTC.

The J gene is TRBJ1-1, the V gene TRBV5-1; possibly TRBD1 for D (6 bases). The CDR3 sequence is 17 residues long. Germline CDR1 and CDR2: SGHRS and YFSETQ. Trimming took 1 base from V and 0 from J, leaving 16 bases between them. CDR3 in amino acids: CASSLLGQTTMNTEAFF. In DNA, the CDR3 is TGCGCCAGCAGCTTGTTGGGACAAACTACTATGAACACTGAAGCTTTCTTT.

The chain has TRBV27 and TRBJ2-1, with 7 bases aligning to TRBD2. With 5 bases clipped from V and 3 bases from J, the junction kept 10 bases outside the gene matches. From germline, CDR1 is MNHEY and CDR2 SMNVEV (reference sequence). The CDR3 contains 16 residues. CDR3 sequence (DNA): TGTGCCAGCAGTCCGACGCGGGAGTTTGGCTACAATGAGCAGTTCTTC. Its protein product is CASSPTREFGYNEQFF.

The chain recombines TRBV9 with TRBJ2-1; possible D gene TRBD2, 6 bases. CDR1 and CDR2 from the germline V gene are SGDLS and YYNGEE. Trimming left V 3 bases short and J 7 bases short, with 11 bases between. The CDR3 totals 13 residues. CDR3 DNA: TGTGCCAGCAGCGCCAATGGGGGGAATGAGCAGTTCTTC. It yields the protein CASSANGGNEQFF.

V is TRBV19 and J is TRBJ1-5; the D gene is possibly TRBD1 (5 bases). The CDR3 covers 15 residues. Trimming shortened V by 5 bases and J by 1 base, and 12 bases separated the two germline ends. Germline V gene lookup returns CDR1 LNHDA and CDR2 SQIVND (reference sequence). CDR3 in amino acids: CASSWDGGSNQPQHF. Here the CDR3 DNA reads TGTGCCAGTAGTTGGGATGGGGGGAGCAATCAGCCCCAGCATTTT.

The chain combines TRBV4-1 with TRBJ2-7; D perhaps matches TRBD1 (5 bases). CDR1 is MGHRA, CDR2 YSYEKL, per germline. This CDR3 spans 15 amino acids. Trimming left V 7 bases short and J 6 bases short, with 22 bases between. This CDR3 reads CASKILETDPAEQYV. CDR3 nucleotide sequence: TGCGCCAGCAAAATTCTCGAGACAGACCCTGCCGAGCAGTACGTC.

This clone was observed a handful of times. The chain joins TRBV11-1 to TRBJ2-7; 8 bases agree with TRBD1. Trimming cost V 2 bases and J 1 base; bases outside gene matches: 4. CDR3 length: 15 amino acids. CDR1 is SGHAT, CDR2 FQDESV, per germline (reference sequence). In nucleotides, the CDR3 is TGTGCCAGCAGCTTAATCGGACAGGGATCCTACGAGCAGTACGTC. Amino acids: CASSLIGQGSYEQYV.

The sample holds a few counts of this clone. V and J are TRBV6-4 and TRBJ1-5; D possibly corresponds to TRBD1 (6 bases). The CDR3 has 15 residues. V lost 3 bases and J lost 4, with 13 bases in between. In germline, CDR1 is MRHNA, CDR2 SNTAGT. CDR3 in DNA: TGTGCCAGCAGTGAGAGGGGGATATGGAATCAGCCCCAGCATTTT. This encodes CASSERGIWNQPQHF.

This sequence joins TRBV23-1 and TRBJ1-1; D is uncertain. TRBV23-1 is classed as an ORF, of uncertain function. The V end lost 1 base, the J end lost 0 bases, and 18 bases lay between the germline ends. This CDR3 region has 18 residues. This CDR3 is CASSQLLLVGPMNTEAFF. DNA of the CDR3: TGCGCCAGCAGTCAATTACTGCTTGTGGGCCCCATGAACACTGAAGCTTTCTTT.

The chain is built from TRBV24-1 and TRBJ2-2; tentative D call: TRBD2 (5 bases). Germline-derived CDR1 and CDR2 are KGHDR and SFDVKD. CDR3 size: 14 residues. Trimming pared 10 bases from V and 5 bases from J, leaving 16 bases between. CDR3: CATATSGGTGELFF. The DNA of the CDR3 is TGTGCCACGGCGACAAGCGGCGGGACCGGGGAGCTGTTTTTT.

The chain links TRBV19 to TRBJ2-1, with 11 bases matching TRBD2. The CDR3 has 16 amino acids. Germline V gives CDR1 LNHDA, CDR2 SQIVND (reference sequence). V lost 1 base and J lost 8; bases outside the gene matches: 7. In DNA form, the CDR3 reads TGTGCCAGTAGTATAGCCCTTAGCGGGAGGGCTGATGAGCAGTTCTTC. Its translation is CASSIALSGRADEQFF.